Listed below are T cell receptor beta chains from one sample, sequenced in a study of shared clonotypes between healthy human individuals. This table comes from immunoSEQ multiplex PCR, and its TCRdb copy is limited to in-frame clones, with some not included. The sample lists millions of clones, around 94% occurring once. Sequencing was done on a sample of naive CD4+ T cells sorted from blood. These receptors all stem from a man in his late teens or twenties in good health. CDR3s include the opening cysteine and the closing phenylalanine or tryptophan. The order of the fields is D gene, clone size, V gene, J gene, CDR3 protein, CDR3 DNA. The D gene is left open where the match is weak. Expanded clones are given a class, and other clones once, few, many or no size at all.

TRBD1	few	TRBV2	TRBJ1-1	CASTPGDSNFEAFF	TGTGCCAGCACCCCAGGGGACAGTAACTTTGAAGCTTTCTTT
.	.	TRBV7-9	TRBJ2-3	CASSLTSGSTDTQYF	TGTGCCAGCAGCTTAACGAGCGGGAGCACAGATACGCAGTATTTT
.	.	TRBV5-1	TRBJ1-2	CASSSPGQSYGYTF	TGCGCCAGCAGCTCACCCGGACAGTCCTATGGCTACACCTTC
TRBD2	.	TRBV5-1	TRBJ2-5	CASSLFLAGGQVETQYF	TGCGCCAGCAGCTTGTTCCTAGCGGGGGGGCAGGTTGAGACCCAGTACTTC
.	.	TRBV11-3	TRBJ2-3	CASSLGQYSTDTQYF	TGTGCCAGCAGCCTTGGACAGTATAGCACAGATACGCAGTATTTT
.	.	TRBV5-1	TRBJ2-7	CASSLLPQGEQYF	TGCGCCAGCAGCTTGCTCCCCCAGGGCGAGCAGTACTTC
.	.	TRBV5-1	TRBJ1-2	CASSRERDGYTF	TGCGCCAGCAGTAGGGAACGGGATGGCTACACCTTC
.	.	TRBV6-1	TRBJ2-1	CASRARDEQFF	TGTGCCAGCAGGGCCAGAGATGAGCAGTTCTTC
.	.	TRBV7-2	TRBJ1-1	CASSLEGGNTEAFF	TGTGCCAGCAGCTTGGAGGGCGGGAACACTGAAGCTTTCTTT
.	.	TRBV5-6	TRBJ2-1	CASSFWGGNEQFF	TGTGCCAGCAGCTTTTGGGGAGGCAATGAGCAGTTCTTC
TRBD2	.	TRBV6-1	TRBJ2-7	CASSEASGRNYEQYF	TGTGCCAGCAGTGAGGCTAGCGGGAGAAACTACGAGCAGTACTTC
.	.	TRBV6-4	TRBJ2-7	CASKNEGIHEQYF	TGTGCCAGCAAAAATGAAGGGATTCACGAGCAGTACTTC
.	.	TRBV1	TRBJ1-1	CTSSQDNKKNGAPMNTEAFF	TGCACCAGCAGCCAGGATAATAAAAAGAACGGGGCGCCTATGAACACTGAAGCTTTCTTT
TRBD1	once	TRBV10-3	TRBJ2-7	CAISEKPGQRISYEQYF	TGTGCCATCAGTGAAAAACCGGGACAGCGTATCTCCTACGAGCAGTACTTC
TRBD1	.	TRBV10-2	TRBJ2-3	CASRITGGVSADTQYF	TGCGCCAGCAGGATAACAGGGGGCGTGAGTGCAGATACGCAGTATTTT
TRBD2	.	TRBV12-5	TRBJ2-2	CASGLGVSGLAGEVGELFF	TGTGCTAGTGGTTTGGGGGTCTCCGGACTAGCGGGAGAGGTCGGGGAGCTGTTTTTT
.	.	TRBV28	TRBJ2-5	CASGTLGRRETQYF	TGTGCCAGCGGGACACTAGGTCGAAGGGAGACCCAGTACTTC
.	.	TRBV7-9	TRBJ1-3	CASRSTAGGNTIYF	TGTGCCAGCAGATCAACAGCTGGAGGAAACACCATATATTTT
.	.	TRBV9	TRBJ1-3	CASSLAQGQGNTIYF	TGTGCCAGCAGCCTCGCCCAGGGGCAGGGAAACACCATATATTTT
.	once	TRBV6-4	TRBJ1-2	CASSDSPGYGYTF	TGTGCCAGCAGTGACTCTCCGGGCTATGGCTACACCTTC
TRBD1	.	TRBV29-1	TRBJ2-3	CSAGNRGQGAIDTQYF	TGCAGCGCCGGGAACCGGGGGCAGGGGGCAATAGATACGCAGTATTTT
.	.	TRBV7-2	TRBJ2-1	CASSSRPNEQFF	TGTGCCAGCAGCTCCCGCCCCAATGAGCAGTTCTTC
TRBD2	.	TRBV6-6	TRBJ2-7	CASTLLAGGGEQYF	TGTGCCAGCACCCTACTAGCGGGAGGTGGCGAGCAGTACTTC
.	.	TRBV5-4	TRBJ1-3	CASSLGFGSSGNTIYF	TGTGCCAGCAGCTTGGGATTCGGGAGCTCTGGAAACACCATATATTTT
.	.	TRBV10-3	TRBJ2-7	CAISGPLGTTYEQYF	TGTGCCATCAGTGGCCCATTGGGGACCACCTACGAGCAGTACTTC
TRBD1	.	TRBV5-6	TRBJ2-6	CASSLTGAVGANVLTF	TGTGCCAGCAGCTTGACAGGGGCGGTTGGGGCCAACGTCCTGACTTTC
TRBD1	.	TRBV5-4	TRBJ1-4	CASSSGQGDEKLFF	TGTGCCAGCAGCTCGGGACAGGGGGATGAAAAACTGTTTTTT
.	.	TRBV10-3	TRBJ2-7	CAISKGGSSYEQYF	TGTGCCATCAGCAAGGGGGGCAGCTCCTACGAGCAGTACTTC
.	once	TRBV9	TRBJ2-2	CASSVGGGGPWDGELFF	TGTGCCAGCAGCGTAGGGGGCGGGGGCCCGTGGGACGGGGAGCTGTTTTTT
TRBD1	once	TRBV29-1	TRBJ2-7	CSVPGQSYEQYF	TGCAGCGTCCCGGGACAGTCCTACGAGCAGTACTTC
.	.	TRBV18	TRBJ1-1	CASSPPGAGNTEAFF	TGTGCCAGCTCACCACCAGGAGCGGGAAACACTGAAGCTTTCTTT
.	.	TRBV25-1	TRBJ2-2	CASNGGPNTGELFF	TGTGCCAGTAACGGGGGGCCCAACACCGGGGAGCTGTTTTTT
.	.	TRBV7-9	TRBJ2-2	CASSLGPTPGELFF	TGTGCCAGCAGCTTGGGACCCACCCCCGGGGAGCTGTTTTTT
TRBD1	.	TRBV12-5	TRBJ1-1	CASGFDRGPRGPEAFF	TGTGCTAGTGGTTTTGACAGGGGGCCCAGGGGACCTGAAGCTTTCTTT
TRBD1	.	TRBV7-8	TRBJ1-4	CASSPNQGAGEKLFF	TGTGCCAGCAGCCCGAACCAGGGGGCAGGGGAAAAACTGTTTTTT
TRBD1	.	TRBV6-5	TRBJ2-1	CASSYQGQGYNEQFF	TGTGCCAGCAGTTACCAGGGACAGGGGTACAATGAGCAGTTCTTC
TRBD1	.	TRBV6-1	TRBJ2-5	CASSGGQNPGETQYF	TGTGCCAGCAGTGGGGGACAGAACCCAGGGGAGACCCAGTACTTC
.	.	TRBV6-5	TRBJ2-5	CASTQSAGQETQYF	TGTGCCAGCACCCAATCGGCGGGGCAGGAGACCCAGTACTTC
.	.	TRBV18	TRBJ2-5	CASSPPGLAASQGETQYF	TGTGCCAGCTCACCACCGGGGCTAGCGGCCTCCCAGGGGGAGACCCAGTACTTC
.	.	TRBV2	TRBJ2-2	CASKSRPEGTGELFF	TGTGCCAGCAAGTCTCGTCCCGAGGGAACCGGGGAGCTGTTTTTT
TRBD2	.	TRBV10-3	TRBJ2-5	CAISGRLAGLETQYF	TGTGCCATCAGTGGCCGACTAGCGGGGTTGGAGACCCAGTACTTC
TRBD2	.	TRBV5-1	TRBJ2-1	CASSLELTSGASYNEQFF	TGCGCCAGCAGCTTGGAGTTAACTAGCGGGGCCTCCTACAATGAGCAGTTCTTC
.	.	TRBV5-4	TRBJ1-2	CASSLAKQGGYGYTF	TGTGCCAGCAGCTTGGCCAAACAGGGTGGGTATGGCTACACCTTC
.	.	TRBV5-1	TRBJ1-5	CASSLVGGQPQHF	TGCGCCAGCAGCTTGGTAGGGGGTCAGCCCCAGCATTTT
TRBD1	.	TRBV28	TRBJ2-7	CASSTGAYEQYF	TGTGCCAGCAGTACAGGGGCCTACGAGCAGTACTTC
.	few	TRBV11-2	TRBJ1-1	CASSLVWQGQNTEAFF	TGTGCCAGCAGCTTAGTCTGGCAGGGACAAAACACTGAAGCTTTCTTT
TRBD1	.	TRBV25-1	TRBJ1-1	CASRRQGAGTEAFF	TGTGCCAGCCGCCGCCAGGGGGCAGGGACTGAAGCTTTCTTT